This T cell receptor (beta chain) was found in a study of blood T cells in healthy people across ages. The study's findings and limits: Long-lived donors had more naive CD4+ cells and higher diversity than aged donors.

Worth noting for this clonotype: The antigen remains undetermined.

The CDR3 is 16 amino acids. Germline V gene lookup returns CDR1 SGHRS and CDR2 YFSETQ. V shed 0 bases and J 8 bases; nucleotides not matched to a gene: 10. Primed by a sample-barcoded 5' primer and a J-beta primer mix, a second PCR proceeded for roughly 7 to 11 cycles. In TCRdb, the 5' RACE reads were re-called with MiXCR into one record per CDR3 protein. The repertoire includes more than 650,000 distinct CDR3 sequences, roughly 50% of them detected once, and under 50% sits in the top ten. This chain uses TRBV5-1 with TRBJ1-5, with TRBD1 identical over 8 bases. The sequencing input was blood. The receptor was derived from a man older than 75 in good health. CDR3 bases: TGCGCCAGCAGCTTGGGGACAGGGAAAATTGTGGAGCCCCAGCATTTT. Its translation is CASSLGTGKIVEPQHF. Looking up the rest from reference TRBV5-1 and TRBJ1-5 gives the full variable domain: KAGVTQTPRYLIKTRGQQVTLSCSPISGHRSVSWYQQTPGQGLQFLFEYFSETQRNKGNFPGRFSGRQFSNSRSEMNVSTLELGDSALYLCASSLGTGKIVEPQHFGDGTRLSIL.